This is a list of T cell receptor beta chains from one sample in a study of blood T cell repertoires in COVID-19. Sequenced by immunoSEQ multiplex PCR; TCRdb stores in-frame clones only, minus some. Counted here are some 65,000 clones, roughly 85% occurring once; the ten biggest clones make up roughly 2.9%. The sequenced material came from peripheral blood. These receptors were obtained from an elderly man with acute or convalescent COVID-19. Both conserved end residues are part of each CDR3. The order of the fields is V gene, clone size, J gene, CDR3 protein. Clone size appears in some rows only: once, few, many, or a class for an expanded clone.

V: TRBV19; size: .; J: TRBJ1-2; CDR3: CASSYPGQGNYGYTF
V: TRBV7-2; size: .; J: TRBJ2-3; CDR3: CASSVKGRSTQYF
V: TRBV5-4; size: .; J: TRBJ2-7; CDR3: CASSAGSGTSYEQYF
V: TRBV18; size: .; J: TRBJ2-4; CDR3: CASSAVTGGYKNIQYF
V: TRBV27; size: few; J: TRBJ1-1; CDR3: CASQKQDRVNTEAFF
V: TRBV10-2; size: .; J: TRBJ1-1; CDR3: CGTGRRSTEAFF
V: TRBV7-2; size: few; J: TRBJ1-5; CDR3: CASSSQTVSNQPQHF
V: TRBV19; size: .; J: TRBJ1-5; CDR3: CASHRGEDQPQHF
V: TRBV30; size: once; J: TRBJ1-1; CDR3: CAWSGLGNTEAFF
V: TRBV6-5; size: .; J: TRBJ1-2; CDR3: CASTVPGQGKGYTF
V: TRBV5-1; size: .; J: TRBJ2-1; CDR3: CASSLGWDSNNEQFF
V: TRBV10-3; size: .; J: TRBJ2-1; CDR3: CAISSVYGNEQFF
V: TRBV5-6; size: .; J: TRBJ2-1; CDR3: CASSLASGGIDEQFF
V: TRBV19; size: once; J: TRBJ1-1; CDR3: CASRRTMNTEAFF
V: TRBV6-5; size: .; J: TRBJ2-5; CDR3: CASSYGGREGETQYF
V: TRBV14; size: once; J: TRBJ2-1; CDR3: CASSRTGEGNEQFF
V: TRBV14; size: .; J: TRBJ1-6; CDR3: CASSQQGYSPLHF
V: TRBV2; size: .; J: TRBJ2-7; CDR3: CASSGQAYEQYF
V: TRBV5-6; size: .; J: TRBJ2-5; CDR3: CASSPGTGRGTQYF
V: TRBV4-3; size: .; J: TRBJ2-7; CDR3: CASSQRGLGEQYF
V: TRBV19; size: .; J: TRBJ2-2; CDR3: CASSLAGLAGLIGELFF
V: TRBV11-2; size: .; J: TRBJ2-1; CDR3: CASSHPGGEQFF
V: TRBV18; size: once; J: TRBJ1-2; CDR3: CASSPYGDYYGYTF
V: TRBV19; size: .; J: TRBJ2-4; CDR3: CASSIVGAKNIQYF
V: TRBV5-1; size: .; J: TRBJ2-5; CDR3: CASSLALAGGETQYF
V: TRBV27; size: .; J: TRBJ2-7; CDR3: CASSPGGQLTYEQYF
V: TRBV4-1; size: .; J: TRBJ1-3; CDR3: CASSQTARNSGNTIYF
V: TRBV6-5; size: .; J: TRBJ2-7; CDR3: CASRRDYRTGYEQYF
V: TRBV5-4; size: .; J: TRBJ2-7; CDR3: CASSLERTSYEQYF
V: TRBV12-3/TRBV12-4; size: .; J: TRBJ2-7; CDR3: CASSFQGGYEQYF
V: TRBV12-3/TRBV12-4; size: once; J: TRBJ2-2; CDR3: CASNGAAAGELFF
V: TRBV5-1; size: .; J: TRBJ2-3; CDR3: CASRTTGTGPDTQYF
V: TRBV6-6; size: .; J: TRBJ2-1; CDR3: CASSRGLAGSSYNEQFF
V: TRBV5-1; size: .; J: TRBJ2-1; CDR3: CASSSRTPHNEQFF
V: TRBV19; size: .; J: TRBJ2-1; CDR3: CASSAGTSGHNEQFF
V: TRBV2; size: once; J: TRBJ2-1; CDR3: CASSESGSGIDEQFF
V: TRBV2; size: .; J: TRBJ2-3; CDR3: CASSVSGLAGGGTLSTDTQYF
V: TRBV5-1; size: .; J: TRBJ1-4; CDR3: CASSLASGPGEKLFF
V: TRBV6-6; size: once; J: TRBJ1-3; CDR3: CASSQLRTGTRNTIYF
V: TRBV24-1; size: .; J: TRBJ2-3; CDR3: CATSDSRQAYTDTQYF
V: TRBV11-3; size: .; J: TRBJ2-1; CDR3: CASSLAGGPLSNEQFF
V: TRBV11-2; size: .; J: TRBJ2-7; CDR3: CASSEGLAGVVEQYF
V: TRBV27; size: .; J: TRBJ2-2; CDR3: CASSSLAGGLTGELFF
V: TRBV30; size: medium-sized; J: TRBJ1-5; CDR3: CAWSGGQGSNQPQHF
V: TRBV27; size: .; J: TRBJ1-2; CDR3: CASSPGLPFFTF
V: TRBV15; size: .; J: TRBJ1-2; CDR3: CATSRERSGNYGYTF
V: TRBV11-3; size: .; J: TRBJ2-1; CDR3: CASSSQRLREGRNEQFF